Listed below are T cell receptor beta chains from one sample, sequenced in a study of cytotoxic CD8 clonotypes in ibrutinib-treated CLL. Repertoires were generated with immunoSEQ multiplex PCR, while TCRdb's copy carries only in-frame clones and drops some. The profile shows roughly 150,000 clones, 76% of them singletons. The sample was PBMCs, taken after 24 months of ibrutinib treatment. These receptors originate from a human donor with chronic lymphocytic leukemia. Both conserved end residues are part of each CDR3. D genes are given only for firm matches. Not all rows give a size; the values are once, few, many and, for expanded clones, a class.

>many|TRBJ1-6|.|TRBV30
CAWSSSYNSPLHF
TGTGCCTGGAGTAGCTCCTATAATTCACCCCTCCACTTT
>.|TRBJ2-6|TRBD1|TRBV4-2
CASSQWDRAGANVLTF
TGTGCCAGCAGCCAATGGGACAGGGCTGGGGCCAACGTCCTGACTTTC
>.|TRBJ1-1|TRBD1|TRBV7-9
CASSLQGAEAFF
TGTGCCAGCAGCTTACAGGGGGCTGAAGCTTTCTTT
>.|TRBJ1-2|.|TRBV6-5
CASSTGFGYTF
TGTGCCAGCAGCACAGGGTTCGGCTACACCTTC
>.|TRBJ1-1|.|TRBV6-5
CASSYGAGRTEAFF
TGTGCCAGCAGTTACGGTGCAGGACGGACGGAAGCTTTCTTT
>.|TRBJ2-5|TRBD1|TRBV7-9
CASSWTGHQETQYF
TGTGCCAGCAGCTGGACAGGGCACCAAGAGACCCAGTACTTC
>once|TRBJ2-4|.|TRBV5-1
CASSPGQGGDIQYF
TGCGCCAGCAGCCCGGGGCAGGGTGGCGACATTCAGTACTTC
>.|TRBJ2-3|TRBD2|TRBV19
CASSIGLADTDTQYF
TGTGCCAGTAGTATCGGCCTAGCGGATACAGATACGCAGTATTTT
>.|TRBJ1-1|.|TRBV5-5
CASSLDAGRLNTEAFF
TGTGCCAGCAGCTTAGATGCAGGACGCCTGAACACTGAAGCTTTCTTT
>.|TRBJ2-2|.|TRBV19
CASSPRTEGKTGELFF
TGTGCCAGTAGTCCAAGGACAGAGGGCAAGACCGGGGAGCTGTTTTTT
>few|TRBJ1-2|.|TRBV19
CASSISGSPYGYTF
TGTGCCAGTAGTATCTCGGGGTCCCCCTATGGCTACACCTTC
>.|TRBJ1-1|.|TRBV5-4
CASSLGPVDTEAFF
TGTGCCAGCAGCTTGGGACCCGTGGACACTGAAGCTTTCTTT
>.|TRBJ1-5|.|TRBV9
CASSVVPDSNQPQHF
TGTGCCAGCAGCGTAGTCCCCGATAGCAATCAGCCCCAGCATTTT
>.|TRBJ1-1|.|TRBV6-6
CASSLPQTEAFF
TGTGCCAGCAGCCTACCCCAAACTGAAGCTTTCTTT
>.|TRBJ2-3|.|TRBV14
CASSPQGHGTDTQYF
TGTGCCAGCAGCCCACAGGGCCACGGCACAGATACGCAGTATTTT
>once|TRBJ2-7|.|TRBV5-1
CASSPRVERPSYEQYF
TGCGCCAGCAGCCCCAGGGTAGAAAGGCCGTCCTACGAGCAGTACTTC
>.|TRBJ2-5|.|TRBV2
CASSDNTQQETQYF
TGTGCCAGCAGTGATAACACCCAGCAAGAGACCCAGTACTTC
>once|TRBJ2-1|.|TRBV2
CASTAFPYNEQFF
TGTGCCAGCACAGCGTTCCCGTACAATGAGCAGTTCTTC
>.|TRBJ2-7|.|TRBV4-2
CASSQGDGSSSYEQYF
TGTGCCAGCAGCCAAGGTGACGGGTCTAGCTCCTACGAGCAGTACTTC
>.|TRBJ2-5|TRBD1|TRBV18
CASSPRDSPTQYF
TGTGCCAGCTCACCCCGGGACAGCCCAACCCAGTACTTC
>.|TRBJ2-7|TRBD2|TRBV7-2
CASSFGLAGEQYF
TGTGCCAGCAGCTTCGGATTAGCGGGCGAGCAGTACTTC
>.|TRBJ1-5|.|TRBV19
CASRGHRVSNQPQHF
TGTGCCAGTAGGGGCCACAGGGTTAGCAATCAGCCCCAGCATTTT
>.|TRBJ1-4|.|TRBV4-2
CASSQWAGAPNEKLFF
TGTGCCAGCAGCCAATGGGCCGGGGCCCCCAATGAAAAACTGTTTTTT
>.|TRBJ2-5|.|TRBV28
CASNMRLQETQYF
TGTGCCAGCAACATGAGACTTCAAGAGACCCAGTACTTC
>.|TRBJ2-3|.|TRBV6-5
CASSSLSTDTQYF
TGTGCCAGCAGCTCCCTAAGCACAGATACGCAGTATTTT
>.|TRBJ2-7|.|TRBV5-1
CASSLGRVGHEQYF
TGCGCCAGCAGCTTGGGCAGGGTGGGCCACGAGCAGTACTTC
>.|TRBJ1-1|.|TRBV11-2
CASSPPGRPNTEAFF
TGTGCCAGCAGCCCCCCGGGACGTCCGAACACTGAAGCTTTCTTT
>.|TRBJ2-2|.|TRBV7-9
CASSSGPKNTGELFF
TGTGCCAGCAGCTCGGGACCAAAAAACACCGGGGAGCTGTTTTTT
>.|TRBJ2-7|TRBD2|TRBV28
CASSPPSGRRGNEQYF
TGTGCCAGCAGCCCCCCTAGCGGGAGGCGCGGGAACGAGCAGTACTTC
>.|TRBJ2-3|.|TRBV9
CASSGVLLTDTQYF
TGTGCCAGCAGCGGGGTCTTGCTCACAGATACGCAGTATTTT
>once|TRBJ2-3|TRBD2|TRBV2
CASHISGGGDTQYF
TGTGCCAGCCACATTAGCGGGGGCGGAGATACGCAGTATTTT
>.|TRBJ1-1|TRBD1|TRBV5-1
CASSNDRGAEAFF
TGCGCCAGCAGCAACGACAGGGGCGCTGAAGCTTTCTTT
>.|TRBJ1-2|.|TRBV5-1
CASRPVPLYNYGYTF
TGCGCCAGCAGACCCGTCCCCCTTTACAACTATGGCTACACCTTC
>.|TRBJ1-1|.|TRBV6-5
CATSPPGAEAFF
TGTGCCACCTCCCCTCCGGGGGCGGAAGCTTTCTTT
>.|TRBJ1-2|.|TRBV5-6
CASSLGPRETNYGYTF
TGTGCCAGCAGCTTGGGCCCGAGGGAAACTAACTATGGCTACACCTTC
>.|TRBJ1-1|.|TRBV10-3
CAISPPGGYSGEAFF
TGTGCCATCAGCCCCCCCGGGGGGTATAGTGGTGAAGCTTTCTTT
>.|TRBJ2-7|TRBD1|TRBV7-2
CASRPGTGGEQYF
TGTGCCAGCAGACCCGGGACAGGCGGCGAGCAGTACTTC
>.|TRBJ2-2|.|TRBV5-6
CASSLVGGTGELFF
TGTGCCAGCAGCTTGGTGGGGGGCACCGGGGAGCTGTTTTTT
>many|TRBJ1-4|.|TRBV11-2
CASTKGGGAGEKLFF
TGTGCCAGCACCAAAGGGGGAGGGGCGGGCGAAAAACTGTTTTTT
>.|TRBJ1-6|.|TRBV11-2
CASSLIGTPFSSLHF
TGTGCCAGCAGCTTAATCGGGACACCCTTTTCGTCCCTCCACTTT
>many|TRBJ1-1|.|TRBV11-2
CASSLGVNTEAFF
TGTGCCAGCAGCTTAGGGGTGAACACTGAAGCTTTCTTT
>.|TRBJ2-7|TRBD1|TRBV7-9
CASSLRGRGREQYF
TGTGCCAGCAGCTTAAGGGGCAGGGGGCGCGAGCAGTACTTC
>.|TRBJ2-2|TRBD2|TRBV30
CAWSTMGRATGELFF
TGTGCCTGGAGTACTATGGGGAGGGCCACCGGGGAGCTGTTTTTT
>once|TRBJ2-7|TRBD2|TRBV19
CATRGGALSYEQYF
TGTGCCACCCGGGGGGGGGCCCTCTCCTACGAGCAGTACTTC
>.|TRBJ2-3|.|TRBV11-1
CASSWGWDTQYF
TGTGCCAGCAGCTGGGGGTGGGATACGCAGTATTTT